The 32 T cell receptor beta chains reported below all come from one sample, sequenced in a study of blood T cell repertoires in COVID-19. Sequencing used immunoSEQ multiplex PCR; TCRdb keeps in-frame clones, though not all of them. The repertoire includes 150,000 or so clones, 75% to 85% of them detected once, and around 15% sits in the top ten. The sample consisted of PBMCs or T cells enriched from blood (not recorded which). These TCRs come from a man in his fifties who had recovered from COVID-19.

This clone turned up a few times. The genes are TRBV27 and TRBJ2-5; TRBD1 agrees at 7 bases. This CDR3 is 14 amino acids long. V trimming: 5 bases; J trimming: 4 bases; junction bases outside the gene matches: 7. CDR1 MNHEY and CDR2 SMNVEV come from the germline V gene (reference sequence). This chain's CDR3 is CASSPRTGGETQYF. The DNA for the CDR3 is TGTGCCAGCAGTCCTCGGACAGGAGGAGAGACCCAGTACTTC.

The sample holds a few counts of this clone. The CDR3 sequence is CASSYGLGEQYF. The CDR3 DNA follows: TGTGCCAGCAGTTACGGCCTCGGGGAGCAGTACTTC. V and J are TRBV6-6 and TRBJ2-7; D remains unclear. Germline V gene sequence: CDR1 MNHNY, CDR2 SVGAGI (reference sequence). The CDR3 contains 12 residues. Trimming pared 2 bases from V and 7 bases from J, leaving 9 bases between.

This clone was counted between two and nine times. The chain has TRBV10-2 and TRBJ2-7; 13 bases agree with TRBD2. Germline lookup yields CDR1 WSHSY and CDR2 SAAADI. This CDR3 is 17 amino acids long. After removal of 0 bases from V and 5 bases from J, the junction contained 7 bases not matched to a gene. The CDR3 protein is CASSESRLAGGRNEQYF. As DNA, the CDR3 is TGCGCCAGCAGTGAGTCCAGACTAGCGGGGGGCCGCAACGAGCAGTACTTC.

The chain carries TRBV28 and TRBJ1-5; 10 bases fit TRBD1. Looked up from germline, CDR1 is MDHEN and CDR2 is SYDVKM. Unmatched junction bases numbered 11, after V lost 6 bases and J lost 6 bases. The CDR3 consists of 16 residues. In DNA form, the CDR3 reads TGTGCCAGCAGGTACGCCGGACAGGGGGTGCGTCAGCCCCAGCATTTT. It codes for CASRYAGQGVRQPQHF.

The chain uses TRBV7-9 and TRBJ1-6; perhaps TRBD1 as D (5 bases). This CDR3 has 15 amino acids. CDR1 is SEHNR and CDR2 is FQNEAQ in the germline V gene (reference sequence). With 1 base removed from V and 4 bases from J, the gap between germline ends came to 8 bases. CDR3 region: CASSLVGTYNSPLHF. CDR3 in DNA: TGTGCCAGCAGCTTAGTGGGGACTTATAATTCACCCCTCCACTTT. The full variable domain, with the rest looked up from reference TRBV7-9 and TRBJ1-6, is DTGVSQNPRHKITKRGQNVTFRCDPISEHNRLYWYRQTLGQGPEFLTYFQNEAQLEKSRLLSDRFSAERPKGSFSTLEIQRTEQGDSAMYLCASSLVGTYNSPLHFGNGTRLTVT.

This chain uses TRBV12-3 or TRBV12-4 with TRBJ1-1; unclear D gene. CDR3 size: 12 residues. Trimming pared 2 bases from V and 3 bases from J, leaving 4 bases between. The CDR3 is CASSLPYTEAFF. The CDR3 nucleotides read TGTGCCAGCAGTTTACCTTACACTGAAGCTTTCTTT.

This chain uses TRBV30 with TRBJ2-5, with D hard to call. Between the trimmed V and J ends, which lost 4 bases and 5 bases, there was a span of 14 bases. The CDR3 sequence is 13 residues long. Germline CDR1 is GTSNPN and CDR2 is SVGIG (reference sequence). The CDR3 protein is CAWIRLTQETQYF. The CDR3 DNA reads TGTGCCTGGATTAGACTGACCCAGGAGACCCAGTACTTC.

The chain links TRBV7-9 to TRBJ2-1, with D perhaps matching TRBD2 (5 bases). Trimming stripped 2 bases from V and 4 bases from J, with 9 bases between. CDR1 is SEHNR and CDR2 is FQNEAQ in the germline V gene (reference sequence). This CDR3 region has 14 residues. The CDR3 region is CASSLPTSYNEQFF. In DNA, the CDR3 is TGTGCCAGCAGCTTACCAACTAGTTACAATGAGCAGTTCTTC. The entire variable domain, with the rest obtained from reference TRBV7-9 and TRBJ2-1, is as follows: DTGVSQNPRHKITKRGQNVTFRCDPISEHNRLYWYRQTLGQGPEFLTYFQNEAQLEKSRLLSDRFSAERPKGSFSTLEIQRTEQGDSAMYLCASSLPTSYNEQFFGPGTRLTVL.

The genes are TRBV7-9 and TRBJ2-7; D may be TRBD1 (5 bases). The V gene's germline CDR1 is SEHNR and CDR2 FQNEAQ (reference sequence). The CDR3 length is 14 residues. The germline V and J ends were trimmed by 5 bases and 0 bases, with 11 bases remaining between them. The CDR3 here is CASSRMTVSYEQYF. Here the CDR3 DNA reads TGTGCCAGCAGCCGAATGACAGTCTCCTACGAGCAGTACTTC.

This clone was detected once. This chain joins TRBV7-6 and TRBJ2-7, with TRBD1 identical over 10 bases. The V and J ends lost 2 bases and 4 bases, in that order; junction bases with no gene match: 8. Germline-derived CDR1 and CDR2 are SGHVS and FNYEAQ. The CDR3 covers 16 residues. CDR3 protein: CASSLPGTGEGYEQYF. DNA of the CDR3: TGTGCCAGCAGCTTACCCGGGACAGGGGAAGGTTACGAGCAGTACTTC.

As regards this clone: An end of the junction does not agree with germline; a read error may underlie this. V and J are TRBV11-1 and TRBJ2-1; 14 nucleotides align to TRBD2. This CDR3 comprises 13 residues. The germline CDR1 and CDR2 sequences are SGHAT and FQDESV (reference sequence). CDR3 coding DNA: TGTGCCAGCAGCTTAGAGGGACTAGCGGGGGAAATCTTC. Protein product: CASSLEGLAGEIF.

This chain uses TRBV12-2 with TRBJ1-4; the D call of TRBD1 is as the table states it, not checked on the DNA. TRBV12-2 is an annotated pseudogene. The CDR3 is 16 residues long. CDR3 loop: CASRFRDRRGNEKLFF. The CDR3 region has the DNA TGTGCAAGTCGCTTCCGGGACAGACGGGGTAATGAAAAACTGTTTTTT.

J is TRBJ1-4 and V is TRBV2; 9 positions match TRBD1. Trimming took 7 bases from V and 5 from J; bases not matched to a gene: 8. The CDR3 covers 15 residues. Germline loops: CDR1 SNHLY, CDR2 FYNNEI. In DNA form, the CDR3 reads TGTGCCAGCATTTTGATGGGACAGGGAAATGAAAAACTGTTTTTT. This translates into CASILMGQGNEKLFF.

Concerning this clone: This sample includes further DNA sequences coding for the same CDR3. The chain carries TRBV3-1 (or the pseudogene TRBV3-2) and TRBJ2-5; D is perhaps TRBD2 (6 bases). Trimming stripped 3 bases from V and 5 bases from J, with 10 bases between. Per the germline V gene, CDR1 is LGHDT and CDR2 is YNNKEL (reference sequence). CDR3 length: 13 residues. In nucleotides, the CDR3 is TGTGCCAGCAGCCAGTCTGGGGGGGAGACCCAGTACTTC. It encodes CASSQSGGETQYF.

The CDR3 sequence: CASKRANEKLFF. In DNA, the CDR3 is TGTGCCAGTAAGAGGGCCAATGAAAAACTGTTTTTT. The V and J genes are TRBV19 and TRBJ1-4; D is unclear. V lost 7 bases and J 5 bases, leaving 8 bases between the germline ends. The CDR3 extends over 12 amino acids. Germline V lookup: CDR1 LNHDA, CDR2 SQIVND (reference sequence).

This clone has a handful of counts. CDR3 loop: CASGLVRKDSNYGYTF. In nucleotides, the CDR3 is TGTGCTAGTGGTTTGGTACGGAAGGACAGTAACTATGGCTACACCTTC. This sequence joins TRBV12-5 and TRBJ1-2; D may be TRBD1 (6 bases). The germline V gene encodes CDR1 LGHNT and CDR2 FRNRAP. V dropped 0 bases and J dropped 1 base, with 12 bases sitting between them. The CDR3 spans 16 residues.

CDR3 residues: CASSQVAGSYEQYF. The CDR3 DNA reads as TGTGCCAGCAGCCAAGTGGCAGGGTCCTACGAGCAGTACTTC. This chain connects TRBV3-1 (or the pseudogene TRBV3-2) to TRBJ2-7, with D possibly TRBD1 on 5 matching bases. V shed 1 base and J shed 1 base, with 8 bases lying between them. Germline lookup yields CDR1 LGHDT and CDR2 YNNKEL (reference sequence). The CDR3 extends over 14 amino acids.

The CDR3 here is CASSPYTGDSPLHF. The CDR3 DNA follows: TGTGCCAGCAGCCCCTATACGGGGGATTCACCCCTCCACTTT. The chain employs TRBV7-9 and TRBJ1-6; maybe TRBD1 (5 bases). Germline CDR1 reads SEHNR; CDR2 reads FQNEAQ (reference sequence). Trimming removed 5 bases at V and 8 bases at J, with 13 bases between. The CDR3 totals 14 residues.

The chain employs TRBV5-4 and TRBJ2-1; TRBD2 matches at 15 bases. CDR1 is SGHNT and CDR2 is YYREEE in the germline V gene (reference sequence). This CDR3 has 17 residues. Unmatched junction bases numbered 10, after V lost 5 bases and J lost 7 bases. The CDR3 protein is CASRSGLAGGQANEQFF. Written as DNA, the CDR3 is TGTGCCAGCAGATCGGGACTAGCGGGGGGCCAGGCAAATGAGCAGTTCTTC.

The chain links TRBV15 to TRBJ1-4; 7 bases fit TRBD1. V lost 5 bases and J lost 6; bases outside the gene matches: 12. CDR1 and CDR2 (germline): LNHNV, YYDKDF (reference sequence). The CDR3 has 16 residues. The CDR3 bases are TGTGCCACCAGCTCCTTTGTGACAGGGCTGGATGAAAAACTGTTTTTT. Its translation is CATSSFVTGLDEKLFF.

The rearrangement joins TRBV7-9 to TRBJ2-3; TRBD1 matches 8 bases. The CDR3 runs 15 residues. Germline CDR1 reads SEHNR; CDR2 reads FQNEAQ (reference sequence). V trimming: 1 base; J trimming: 2 bases; junction bases outside the gene matches: 2. This chain's CDR3 is CASSLGTGLTDTQYF. CDR3 DNA sequence: TGTGCCAGCAGCTTAGGGACAGGGCTCACAGATACGCAGTATTTT.

V is TRBV9 and J is TRBJ1-1; 7 bases are a match to TRBD1. Germline V gives CDR1 SGDLS, CDR2 YYNGEE. J was trimmed by 0 bases and V by 0 bases; bases with no gene match: 17. The CDR3 length is 20 residues. CDR3 protein: CASSVGRDRRANPMNTEAFF. Written as DNA, the CDR3 is TGTGCCAGCAGCGTAGGCCGGGACAGACGAGCGAACCCAATGAACACTGAAGCTTTCTTT.

The chain couples TRBV5-1 to TRBJ2-1; maybe TRBD1 (7 bases). The V end lost 4 bases, the J end lost 7 bases, and 15 bases lay between the germline ends. The germline V gene has CDR1 SGHRS and CDR2 YFSETQ. The CDR3 runs 14 residues. This CDR3 reads CASSLPRGRNEQFF. The CDR3 nucleotides are TGCGCCAGCAGCCTACCCAGGGGGAGGAATGAGCAGTTCTTC. The full variable domain, rest sourced from reference TRBV5-1 and TRBJ2-1, is KAGVTQTPRYLIKTRGQQVTLSCSPISGHRSVSWYQQTPGQGLQFLFEYFSETQRNKGNFPGRFSGRQFSNSRSEMNVSTLELGDSALYLCASSLPRGRNEQFFGPGTRLTVL.

This clone was seen a single time. J is TRBJ1-1 and V is TRBV28; 7 bases agree with TRBD1. The ends lost 8 bases at V and 11 bases at J; junction bases unmatched: 17. Per the germline V gene, CDR1 is MDHEN and CDR2 is SYDVKM. The CDR3 runs to 14 residues. CDR3 protein: CASSPRGAVISAFF. The CDR3 region has the DNA TGTGCCAGCTCTCCCAGGGGGGCAGTGATTTCTGCTTTCTTT. The variable domain in full, completed from reference TRBV28 and TRBJ1-1, reads DVKVTQSSRYLVKRTGEKVFLECVQDMDHENMFWYRQDPGLGLRLIYFSYDVKMKEKGDIPEGYSVSREKKERFSLILESASTNQTSMYLCASSPRGAVISAFFGQGTRLTVV.

This clone was seen just once. The CDR3 DNA sequence: TGTGCCAGCAGCACCCTGCGGGGTGGTTCGGGCTACACCTTC. This encodes CASSTLRGGSGYTF. The chain has TRBV7-2 and TRBJ1-2, with D unclear. V was clipped by 5 bases and J by 8 bases, with 18 bases between them. The CDR3 length is 14 residues. The germline V gene has CDR1 SGHTA and CDR2 FQGNSA.

The V gene is TRBV6-5, the J gene TRBJ1-2, with TRBD1 as a possible D gene (5 bases). Looked up from germline, CDR1 is MNHEY and CDR2 is SVGAGI. Trimming removed 5 bases from V and 14 bases from J, with 18 bases in between. CDR3 size: 12 residues. CDR3 residues: CASSRSEGGETF. CDR3 DNA: TGTGCCAGCAGTCGCAGCGAGGGAGGGGAAACCTTC.

V usage is TRBV27 and J usage is TRBJ1-4, with TRBD1 identical over 7 bases. Germline CDR1 is MNHEY and CDR2 is SMNVEV (reference sequence). The CDR3 covers 15 residues. J lost 3 bases, V lost 5 bases, and 6 bases had no gene match. The CDR3 region has the DNA TGTGCCAGCAGTCGACAGGGTCTTCCTAATGAAAAACTGTTTTTT. Translating gives CASSRQGLPNEKLFF.

The chain couples TRBV5-8 to TRBJ1-6, with TRBD1 identical over 7 bases. CDR1 SGHTS and CDR2 YDEGEE come from the germline V gene. The CDR3 is 17 amino acids. Trimming removed 4 bases from V and 9 bases from J; junction bases left unmatched: 16. This CDR3 reads CASSPAGNRGRPSPLHF. In nucleotides, the CDR3 is TGTGCCAGCAGCCCAGCCGGAAACAGGGGTAGGCCTTCACCCCTCCACTTT.

The chain joins TRBV7-9 to TRBJ1-2, with TRBD1 as a possible D gene (6 bases). V gave up 7 bases and J gave up 7 bases, with 22 bases separating them. The germline V gene has CDR1 SEHNR and CDR2 FQNEAQ (reference sequence). The CDR3 length is 15 residues. This CDR3 is CASNPGTGLFFGYTF. The CDR3 coding sequence is TGTGCCAGCAATCCTGGCACAGGGCTATTCTTTGGCTACACCTTC.

The chain carries TRBV5-1 and TRBJ2-3, with a weak D call TRBD2 (6 bases). V was shortened by 2 bases and J by 5 bases, with 12 bases between the two germline ends. Germline V gene sequence: CDR1 SGHRS, CDR2 YFSETQ. This CDR3 spans 14 amino acids. Written as DNA, the CDR3 is TGCGCCAGCAGCTTCGTCCCGGGAGAAGATACGCAGTATTTT. It is translated as CASSFVPGEDTQYF.

There are a few counts of this clone. The chain couples TRBV2 to TRBJ1-5; TRBD1 aligns across 12 bases. V trimming: 3 bases; J trimming: 1 base; junction bases outside the gene matches: 10. The V gene's germline CDR1 is SNHLY and CDR2 FYNNEI. This CDR3 is 19 amino acids long. CDR3 loop: CASSESMGQGARSNQPQHF. The DNA for the CDR3 is TGTGCCAGCAGTGAGTCCATGGGACAGGGGGCGCGGAGCAATCAGCCCCAGCATTTT.

This rearrangement joins TRBV29-1 to TRBJ1-2; 7 nucleotides align to TRBD1. The CDR3 length is 11 residues. CDR1 and CDR2 from the germline V gene are SQVTM and ANQGSEA. The J segment lost 8 bases and the V segment lost 4 bases, leaving 4 bases of the junction unmatched. CDR3 nucleotide sequence: TGCAGCGTTGTAGGGGGCAAGGGCTACACCTTC. Its translation is CSVVGGKGYTF.